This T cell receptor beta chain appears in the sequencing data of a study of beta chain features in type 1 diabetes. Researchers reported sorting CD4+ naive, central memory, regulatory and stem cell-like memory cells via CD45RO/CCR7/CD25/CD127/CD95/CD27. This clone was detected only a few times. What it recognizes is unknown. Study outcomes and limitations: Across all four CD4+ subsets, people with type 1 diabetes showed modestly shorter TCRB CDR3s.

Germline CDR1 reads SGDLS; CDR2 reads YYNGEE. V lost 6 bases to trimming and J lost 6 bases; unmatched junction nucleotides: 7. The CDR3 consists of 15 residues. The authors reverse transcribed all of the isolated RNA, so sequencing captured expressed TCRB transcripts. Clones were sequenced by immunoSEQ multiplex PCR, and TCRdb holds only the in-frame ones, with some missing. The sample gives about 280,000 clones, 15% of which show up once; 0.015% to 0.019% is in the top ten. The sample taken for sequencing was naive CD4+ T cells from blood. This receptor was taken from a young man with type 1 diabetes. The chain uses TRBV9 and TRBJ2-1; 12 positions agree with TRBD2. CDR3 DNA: TGTGCCAGCACTAGCGGGAGGGAAACGATCAATGAGCAGTTCTTC. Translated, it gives CASTSGRETINEQFF.